The 8 T cell receptor beta chains below come from one sample, sequenced in a study of molecular identifiers for immune sequencing clone quantification. TCRdb recomputed calls from the PCR reads with MiXCR, one row per CDR3 protein. The table records approximately 37,000 distinct CDR3 sequences, roughly a fifth of them present only once. The sample consisted of naive CD8+ T cells from blood, with Jurkat cell RNA spiked in. Indicated subset: FACS-sorted CD8+CD4-CCR7+CD45RA+ naive T cells. The receptors stem from a human donor in good health. Some libraries in this study had Jurkat cell RNA spiked in.

This clonotype has just a few counts. The junction departs from germline at one end; a sequencing error may be responsible. V and J are TRBV7-9 and TRBJ2-1, with 8 positions matching TRBD2. There are 16 residues in the CDR3. Per germline, CDR1 SEHNR and CDR2 FQNEAQ (reference sequence). The CDR3: CAGSSSGSGLDNEQFF. DNA for the CDR3: TGTGCCGGCAGCTCAAGCGGGAGTGGCCTCGACAATGAGCAGTTCTTC.

This clonotype appeared many times. The chain employs TRBV7-8 and TRBJ2-2; D gene unclear. Germline V gene lookup returns CDR1 SGHVS and CDR2 FQNEAQ. V was shortened by 7 bases and J by 3 bases, with 6 bases between the two germline ends. The CDR3 length is 12 residues. CDR3 DNA: TGTGCCAGCACCTCTTACACCGGGGAGCTGTTTTTT. Protein sequence: CASTSYTGELFF.

This clonotype came up many times. The chain links TRBV13 to TRBJ1-1; 7 bases align to TRBD1. The ends lost 3 bases at V and 5 bases at J; junction bases unmatched: 3. The CDR3 contains 13 residues. CDR1 and CDR2 from the germline V gene are PRHDT and FYEKMQ (reference sequence). CDR3 nucleotides: TGTGCCAGCAGCTTCGACAGGGAGACTGAAGCTTTCTTT. Translation gives CASSFDRETEAFF.

In its sample, this clonotype was seen many times. V is TRBV12-3 or TRBV12-4 and J is TRBJ1-5; D is unresolved. CDR3 length: 14 residues. Trimming took 6 bases from V and 5 from J, leaving 14 bases between them. The chain's CDR3 is CASSTSTVYQPQHF. The CDR3 DNA is TGTGCCAGCAGCACTTCGACGGTTTATCAGCCCCAGCATTTT.

The table lists this clonotype with many counts. V is TRBV6-2 or TRBV6-3 and J is TRBJ1-5, with 12 positions matching TRBD1. Germline-derived CDR1 and CDR2 are MNHEY and SVGEGT. The CDR3 contains 17 residues. Trimming cost V 10 bases and J 1 base; bases outside gene matches: 11. In DNA form, the CDR3 reads TGTGCCACCCCACGGGGACAGGGGGCGGCAAGCAATCAGCCCCAGCATTTT. The encoded protein is CATPRGQGAASNQPQHF.

This clonotype came up many times. The CDR3 region is CASSYSLYSNQPQHF. The CDR3 region has the DNA TGTGCCAGCAGTTACTCATTGTATAGCAATCAGCCCCAGCATTTT. The chain employs TRBV6-2 or TRBV6-3 and TRBJ1-5; D gene unclear. This CDR3 has 15 amino acids. The germline V and J ends were trimmed by 0 bases and 0 bases, with 6 bases remaining between them. Germline-derived CDR1 and CDR2 are MNHEY and SVGEGT.

The table lists this clonotype with many counts. CDR3: CASSSTGGNAEKLFF. The DNA for the CDR3 is TGTGCCAGCAGCTCTACAGGGGGCAATGCTGAAAAACTGTTTTTT. V gene TRBV7-6 combines with J gene TRBJ1-4, with 9 nucleotides matching TRBD1. V shed 4 bases and J 7 bases; nucleotides not matched to a gene: 7. The CDR3 contains 15 residues. Germline CDR1 reads SGHVS; CDR2 reads FNYEAQ.

Ten or more counts support this clonotype. DNA for the CDR3: TGTGCCAGCAGTTTATCGGGAGGGTATTACACTGAAGCTTTCTTT. Amino acid sequence: CASSLSGGYYTEAFF. The chain combines TRBV27 with TRBJ1-1; no clear D. This CDR3 comprises 15 residues. V lost 0 bases and J 3 bases, leaving 11 bases between the germline ends. Germline CDR1 and CDR2: MNHEY and SMNVEV (reference sequence).